The 20 T cell receptor beta chains below all came from one sample that was sequenced in a study of blood T cell repertoires in COVID-19. Data came from immunoSEQ multiplex PCR; TCRdb stores just in-frame clones and leaves some out. The data contain 250,000 to 400,000 clones, around 88% of them seen just once; the ten biggest clones take up 1.5% to 2%. Source material: peripheral blood. The source of these receptors is a woman aged 25 to 39 with COVID-19, enrolled during active disease.

The chain joins TRBV5-1 to TRBJ1-1; 7 positions agree with TRBD1. The V segment lost 6 bases and the J segment 1 base; nucleotides outside the gene matches: 6. This CDR3 is 14 amino acids long. Germline loops: CDR1 SGHRS, CDR2 YFSETQ. CDR3 bases: TGCGCCAGCACCCGGGACAGCTGGAACACTGAAGCTTTCTTT. Protein product: CASTRDSWNTEAFF.

This clone was detected only once. This chain connects TRBV9 to TRBJ1-6, with D tentatively TRBD1 (5 bases). The CDR3 is made up of 13 amino acids. Germline V gene data show CDR1 as SGDLS and CDR2 as YYNGEE. V was cut by 4 bases and J by 8 bases, with 10 bases left in between. The CDR3 loop reads CASSRGGDSPLHF. The DNA of the CDR3 is TGTGCCAGCAGCCGGGGGGGGGATTCACCCCTCCACTTT. Full variable domain (outside the CDR3, taken from reference TRBV9 and TRBJ1-6): DSGVTQTPKHLITATGQRVTLRCSPRSGDLSVYWYQQSLDQGLQFLIQYYNGEERAKGNILERFSAQQFPDLHSELNLSSLELGDSALYFCASSRGGDSPLHFGNGTRLTVT.

As to this clone: The junction shows a germline mismatch at one end, possibly a read error. The chain joins TRBV5-1 to TRBJ1-1; 8 nucleotides agree with TRBD1. Per germline, CDR1 SGHRS and CDR2 YFSETQ. The CDR3 runs 13 residues. The CDR3 DNA sequence: TGCGCCAGCAGCTTTCCGGGACAGGCTGATGCTTTCTTT. Its protein is CASSFPGQADAFF.

This clone was detected only a few times. The chain employs TRBV5-6 and TRBJ2-2; 8 bases match TRBD1. CDR3 length equals 16 residues. Germline V gene lookup returns CDR1 SGHDT and CDR2 YYEEEE. The V segment lost 1 base and the J segment 6 bases; nucleotides outside the gene matches: 8. The CDR3 DNA reads TGTGCCAGCAGCTTGTTATGGACAGGGTCGGCCGGGGAGCTGTTTTTT. Translating gives CASSLLWTGSAGELFF.

The J gene is TRBJ2-3, the V gene TRBV9, with 9 bases that match TRBD2. The CDR3 spans 14 residues. V trimming: 2 bases; J trimming: 6 bases; junction bases outside the gene matches: 4. CDR1 and CDR2 from the germline V gene are SGDLS and YYNGEE. CDR3 loop: CASSVSGGGDTQYF. The CDR3 DNA follows: TGTGCCAGCAGCGTTAGCGGGGGAGGGGATACGCAGTATTTT.

The genes are TRBV7-2 and TRBJ1-6, with unresolved D. This CDR3 is 15 amino acids long. Germline V gene lookup returns CDR1 SGHTA and CDR2 FQGNSA. Trimming stripped 3 bases from V and 1 base from J, with 7 bases between. This chain's CDR3 is CASSFSGSYNSPLHF. CDR3 DNA sequence: TGTGCCAGCAGCTTCTCGGGATCCTATAATTCACCCCTCCACTTT. The full variable domain, rest sourced from reference TRBV7-2 and TRBJ1-6, is GAGVSQSPSNKVTEKGKDVELRCDPISGHTALYWYRQSLGQGLEFLIYFQGNSAPDKSGLPSDRFSAERTGGSVSTLTIQRTQQEDSAVYLCASSFSGSYNSPLHFGNGTRLTVT.

A single count supports this clone. This chain uses TRBV10-2 with TRBJ1-2; maybe TRBD1 (5 bases). V was cut by 3 bases and J by 7 bases, with 12 bases left in between. Looked up from germline, CDR1 is WSHSY and CDR2 is SAAADI. CDR3 length equals 13 residues. CDR3 residues: CASSEIGATGYTF. The CDR3 DNA sequence: TGCGCCAGCAGTGAAATAGGGGCGACTGGCTACACCTTC.

CDR3 coding DNA: TGTGCCAGCAGGAGGACAGGGGTTCGTGAAAAACTGTTTTTT. Its translation is CASRRTGVREKLFF. The rearrangement links TRBV27 to TRBJ1-4; 9 bases are shared with TRBD1. Germline V gives CDR1 MNHEY, CDR2 SMNVEV (reference sequence). The CDR3 totals 14 residues. V lost 6 bases, J lost 7 bases, and 6 bases stayed unmatched.

This clone came up a few times. Additional DNA sequences in this sample encode the identical CDR3. This chain links TRBV3-1 (or the pseudogene TRBV3-2) with TRBJ2-2, with 7 bases aligning to TRBD1. Germline values: CDR1 LGHDT, CDR2 YNNKEL (reference sequence). CDR3 length: 15 amino acids. J gave up 2 bases and V 2 bases, and 2 bases lay outside the gene matches. This CDR3 reads CASSQRQGNTGELFF. The CDR3 DNA reads as TGTGCCAGCAGCCAAAGACAGGGCAACACCGGGGAGCTGTTTTTT.

The J gene is TRBJ2-5, the V gene TRBV24-1, with 7 bases matching TRBD2. This CDR3 is 15 amino acids long. Germline V gives CDR1 KGHDR, CDR2 SFDVKD. Trimming took 3 bases from V and 2 from J; bases not matched to a gene: 5. The CDR3 region has the DNA TGTGCCACCAGTGATGTTCCAGCGGGGCAAGAGACCCAGTACTTC. Translating gives CATSDVPAGQETQYF.

About this clone: A read error may account for a junction end that differs from germline. The chain has TRBV24-1 and TRBJ1-1, with unresolved D. CDR3 length equals 11 residues. Germline V CDR1 and CDR2: KGHDR, SFDVKD. Here the CDR3 reads CATSKNTEAFF. The CDR3 DNA is TGTGCGACCAGCAAGAACACTGAAGCTTTCTTT.

The chain is built from TRBV25-1 and TRBJ2-7; TRBD2 is a possible D gene (5 bases). The CDR3 loop spans 16 amino acids. The V and J ends lost 6 bases and 4 bases respectively, with 22 bases between them. The V gene's germline CDR1 is MGHDK and CDR2 SYGVNS. In DNA form, the CDR3 reads TGTGCCAGCAGGGACCCCAGTGGTCTAGCCTTTTACGAGCAGTACGTC. Translating gives CASRDPSGLAFYEQYV.

The chain uses TRBV28 and TRBJ1-6; possibly TRBD1 for D (6 bases). CDR1 is MDHEN, CDR2 SYDVKM, per germline. The V and J ends lost 5 bases and 9 bases respectively, with 17 bases between them. This CDR3 has 15 amino acids. The CDR3 region has the DNA TGTGCCAGCAGTCCCCGAGGTGGGGGCGGTTCACCCCTCCACTTT. Translating gives CASSPRGGGGSPLHF.

CDR3 nucleotide sequence: TGTGCCTGGAGTGCCAGAGGAGGGGGCTTGTCGTCCCTCCACTTT. Amino acid sequence: CAWSARGGGLSSLHF. V usage is TRBV30 and J usage is TRBJ1-6, with TRBD1 matching over 7 bases. Germline V gene sequence: CDR1 GTSNPN, CDR2 SVGIG (reference sequence). This CDR3 spans 15 amino acids. J was trimmed by 14 bases and V by 1 base; bases with no gene match: 14. The full variable domain, in which reference TRBV30 and TRBJ1-6 provide the parts outside the CDR3, is SQTIHQWPATLVQPVGSPLSLECTVEGTSNPNLYWYRQAAGRGLQLLFYSVGIGQISSEVPQNLSASRPQDRQFILSSKKLLLSDSGFYLCAWSARGGGLSSLHFGNGTRLTVT.

The chain combines TRBV25-1 with TRBJ2-3; D call uncertain. V lost 5 bases and J 2 bases, leaving 11 bases between the germline ends. CDR3 length: 14 residues. Germline CDR1 MGHDK, CDR2 SYGVNS. CDR3 in amino acids: CASSPSVPTDTQYF. The DNA for the CDR3 is TGTGCCAGCAGTCCGTCTGTCCCCACAGATACGCAGTATTTT.

In DNA form, the CDR3 reads TGTGCCAGCAGCCAACACAGGGCAGAAGGCTACACCTTC. Translating it yields CASSQHRAEGYTF. V gene TRBV4-2 combines with J gene TRBJ1-2, with D possibly matching TRBD1 (6 bases). Germline loops: CDR1 LGHNA, CDR2 YNFKEQ. Trimming left V 2 bases short and J 8 bases short, with 12 bases between. The CDR3 is 13 residues long.

The CDR3 coding sequence is TGCGCCAGCAGCTTGGAAGGCAGGTACTCTGGGGCCAACGTCCTGACTTTC. Its protein is CASSLEGRYSGANVLTF. The V and J genes are TRBV5-1 and TRBJ2-6; no firm D call. The CDR3 is made up of 17 amino acids. Trimming cost V 0 bases and J 0 bases, with 10 bases left between them. Germline-derived CDR1 and CDR2 are SGHRS and YFSETQ.

The genes are TRBV7-2 and TRBJ2-1; 11 nucleotides align to TRBD2. Germline trimming cut 5 bases from V and 6 bases from J; bases unmatched to any gene: 6. The CDR3 covers 15 residues. Germline loops: CDR1 SGHTA, CDR2 FQGNSA. CDR3 loop: CASSLSGGAINEQFF. The DNA of the CDR3 is TGTGCCAGCAGCCTTAGCGGGGGGGCCATCAATGAGCAGTTCTTC.

This clone was found once. This sequence joins TRBV5-5 and TRBJ2-7; tentative D call: TRBD1 (6 bases). Germline CDR1 is SGHKS and CDR2 is YYEKEE (reference sequence). Trimming shortened V by 0 bases and J by 2 bases, and 15 bases separated the two germline ends. The CDR3 is 16 amino acids. CDR3: CASSLGPNTGPYEQYV. The CDR3 nucleotides read TGTGCCAGCAGCTTGGGGCCGAACACAGGGCCCTACGAGCAGTACGTC.

The V gene is TRBV6-5, the J gene TRBJ1-4, with TRBD1 matching over 7 bases. Losses at the gene ends were 6 bases for V and 5 bases for J; bases not matched to a gene: 9. CDR3 length: 15 residues. The germline CDR1 and CDR2 sequences are MNHEY and SVGAGI. The CDR3 coding sequence is TGTGCCAGCAGAGATCCGGGACAGCCAAATGAAAAACTGTTTTTT. Its translation is CASRDPGQPNEKLFF.